The 28 T cell receptor beta chains given below trace back to one sample, sequenced in a study of shared clonotypes between healthy human individuals. The protocol was immunoSEQ multiplex PCR, while the TCRdb copy is restricted to in-frame clones and leaves out a portion. The repertoire holds around 1.1 million clones, approximately 77% seen once, with 0.89% in the top ten. The sequencing sample was made of memory CD4+ T cells from PBMCs. Subset noted: CD45RA-negative fraction. These receptors came from a man aged 18 to 30 in good health. Some clones in this sample may be carry-over from other donors' samples.

V and J are TRBV7-3 and TRBJ2-2; 7 bases agree with TRBD1. V was clipped by 5 bases and J by 7 bases; unmatched bases: 13. CDR1 is SGHTA, CDR2 FQGTGA, per germline. The CDR3 covers 16 residues. Written as DNA, the CDR3 is TGTGCCAGCAGCCCCGACCGGGGACAGACCGGCGGGGAGCTGTTTTTT. Protein product: CASSPDRGQTGGELFF.

The chain links TRBV9 to TRBJ2-3, with D tentatively TRBD2 (5 bases). V dropped 3 bases and J dropped 0 bases, with 14 bases sitting between them. Germline CDR1 and CDR2: SGDLS and YYNGEE. The CDR3 has 16 residues. The CDR3 coding sequence is TGTGCCAGCAGCGCGGCCGGGATTCCTAGCACAGATACGCAGTATTTT. Translating it yields CASSAAGIPSTDTQYF.

This clone appeared a few times. This chain joins TRBV30 and TRBJ1-5; D is perhaps TRBD1 (5 bases). V was cut by 4 bases and J by 7 bases, with 17 bases left in between. CDR3 length: 14 amino acids. The germline gives CDR1 GTSNPN, CDR2 SVGIG (reference sequence). CDR3 nucleotide sequence: TGTGCCTGGACTGACAGAGCCGTAATGCAGCCCCAGCATTTT. It specifies CAWTDRAVMQPQHF.

In DNA form, the CDR3 reads TGTGCCAGCAGCGCCATTATGGGAGCAGGATCTGGGGCCAACGTCCTGACTTTC. Translated: CASSAIMGAGSGANVLTF. This chain links TRBV25-1 with TRBJ2-6; D is possibly TRBD2 (5 bases). Germline loops: CDR1 MGHDK, CDR2 SYGVNS. The CDR3 extends over 18 amino acids. V gave up 6 bases and J gave up 1 base, with 19 bases separating them.

The chain has TRBV28 and TRBJ2-7, with 11 bases lining up with TRBD2. V was pared by 1 base and J by 3 bases, with 23 bases of the junction left unmatched. The CDR3 is made up of 22 amino acids. CDR1 is MDHEN and CDR2 is SYDVKM in the germline V gene. The CDR3 DNA reads TGTGCCAGCAGTTTATTGGTGGTTGCGTGGGCAGGGGGCACTAGCGGGAGCTACGAGCAGTACTTC. Protein: CASSLLVVAWAGGTSGSYEQYF.

This chain connects TRBV28 to TRBJ2-1, with D maybe TRBD2 (6 bases). CDR1 and CDR2 from the germline V gene are MDHEN and SYDVKM. With 2 bases removed from V and 0 bases from J, the gap between germline ends came to 11 bases. The CDR3 has 16 amino acids. The CDR3 DNA is TGTGCCAGCAGTTTAGAGGTAGCGGACTCCTACAATGAGCAGTTCTTC. Its translation: CASSLEVADSYNEQFF.

This rearrangement joins TRBV7-2 to TRBJ1-2; D ambiguous. The CDR3 runs to 15 residues. V lost 5 bases and J lost 3, with 16 bases in between. CDR1 and CDR2 from the germline V gene are SGHTA and FQGNSA. CDR3 DNA sequence: TGTGCCAGCAGCCCCGGGCCCGGGCGGGACTATGGCTACACCTTC. Amino acids: CASSPGPGRDYGYTF.

V gene TRBV15 combines with J gene TRBJ2-5, with a possible D match to TRBD2 (6 bases). This CDR3 has 14 residues. Germline CDR1 LNHNV, CDR2 YYDKDF (reference sequence). Between the trimmed V and J ends, which lost 2 bases and 1 base, there was a span of 8 bases. This chain's CDR3 is CATSRIAAQETQYF. Here the CDR3 DNA reads TGTGCCACCAGCAGAATAGCGGCCCAAGAGACCCAGTACTTC.

The CDR3 DNA reads as TGTGCCAGCAGCGCCCGGGTGGAACTGTTCGAAAAACTGTTTTTT. Translating gives CASSARVELFEKLFF. The chain employs TRBV9 and TRBJ1-4; D remains unclear. The CDR3 has 15 residues. The V end was cut by 3 bases, the J end by 8 bases, with 17 bases between. CDR1 SGDLS and CDR2 YYNGEE come from the germline V gene.

The rearrangement links TRBV5-1 to TRBJ2-7, with D perhaps TRBD1 (6 bases). Per germline, CDR1 SGHRS and CDR2 YFSETQ. V was pared by 3 bases and J by 0 bases, with 10 bases between. CDR3 length equals 14 residues. CDR3 nucleotide sequence: TGCGCCAGCAGCTCTACAGGGTCCTCCTACGAGCAGTACTTC. Translated: CASSSTGSSYEQYF.

The rearrangement uses TRBV2 and TRBJ1-1, with 7 bases fitting TRBD1. V dropped 2 bases and J dropped 4; count of bases not matched to a gene: 7. The CDR3 spans 15 residues. Germline V lookup: CDR1 SNHLY, CDR2 FYNNEI. This CDR3 is CASSELRQGSTEAFF. The CDR3, as DNA: TGTGCCAGCAGTGAATTGAGACAGGGTAGCACTGAAGCTTTCTTT.

This clone appeared a single time. The chain combines TRBV19 with TRBJ1-3; TRBD1 is a possible D gene (5 bases). Germline CDR1 and CDR2: LNHDA and SQIVND (reference sequence). The CDR3 extends over 15 amino acids. V dropped 3 bases and J dropped 8 bases, with 17 bases sitting between them. DNA for the CDR3: TGTGCCAGTAGTATTTATCGTGGCAGGGAAGACACCATATATTTT. It specifies CASSIYRGREDTIYF.

In regard to this clone: The sample contains more than one DNA sequence encoding this CDR3. The chain recombines TRBV7-9 with TRBJ2-5, with D possibly TRBD1 on 6 matching bases. With 3 bases removed from V and 5 bases from J, the gap between germline ends came to 10 bases. The length of the CDR3 is 13 residues. Germline loops: CDR1 SEHNR, CDR2 FQNEAQ (reference sequence). The CDR3 DNA sequence: TGTGCCAGCAGCTTCGCAGGGGAGGAGACCCAGTACTTC. Translated, it gives CASSFAGEETQYF.

The J gene is TRBJ2-7, the V gene TRBV27, with D tentatively TRBD2 (5 bases). The CDR3 extends over 11 amino acids. Trimming cost V 7 bases and J 9 bases, with 13 bases left between them. CDR1 and CDR2 from the germline V gene are MNHEY and SMNVEV (reference sequence). CDR3 amino acids: CASTRAGVQYF. The CDR3 nucleotides read TGTGCCAGCACTCGGGCCGGGGTGCAGTACTTC.

The chain has TRBV5-1 and TRBJ1-4; 7 positions agree with TRBD1. The trim removed 5 bases at V and 6 bases at J, leaving 7 bases unmatched. CDR1 and CDR2 (germline): SGHRS, YFSETQ. This CDR3 spans 14 amino acids. CDR3 region: CASRKGQADEKLFF. The CDR3 DNA is TGCGCCAGCAGAAAAGGACAGGCTGATGAAAAACTGTTTTTT.

In DNA form, the CDR3 reads TGTGCCAGCAGTTCCTGGGGGCAGCCCTCTGGAAACACCATATATTTT. Translation: CASSSWGQPSGNTIYF. This chain uses TRBV28 with TRBJ1-3, with a possible D match to TRBD1 (6 bases). The germline V gene encodes CDR1 MDHEN and CDR2 SYDVKM. Trimming pared 4 bases from V and 0 bases from J, leaving 13 bases between. The length of the CDR3 is 16 residues.

The chain combines TRBV7-8 with TRBJ2-5, with TRBD1 matching over 12 bases. Germline V lookup: CDR1 SGHVS, CDR2 FQNEAQ. The CDR3 runs to 16 residues. Trimming cost V 5 bases and J 5 bases; bases outside gene matches: 9. The CDR3 protein is CASSGRRDRGHETQYF. DNA of the CDR3: TGTGCCAGCAGCGGACGACGGGACAGGGGGCATGAGACCCAGTACTTC.

This chain joins TRBV7-6 and TRBJ1-1, with 9 bases aligning to TRBD1. The CDR3 is 15 amino acids. Looked up from germline, CDR1 is SGHVS and CDR2 is FNYEAQ. J was trimmed by 8 bases and V by 5 bases; bases with no gene match: 12. As DNA, the CDR3 is TGTGCCAGCAGCCTTACAGGGGGCGCGTTACGGGAAGCTTTCTTT. It encodes CASSLTGGALREAFF.

The chain carries TRBV28 and TRBJ1-2, with TRBD1 identical over 8 bases. V shed 6 bases and J 9 bases; nucleotides not matched to a gene: 9. The CDR3 is 13 residues long. Per germline, CDR1 MDHEN and CDR2 SYDVKM. The CDR3 nucleotides are TGTGCCAGCAGGGAGACAGGGGACGGGAGCTACACCTTC. Protein: CASRETGDGSYTF.

This chain links TRBV4-3 with TRBJ2-2, with D possibly matching TRBD2 (5 bases). The germline gives CDR1 LGHNA, CDR2 YSLEER. The length of the CDR3 is 13 residues. V lost 3 bases and J 7 bases, leaving 9 bases between the germline ends. CDR3 DNA sequence: TGCGCCAGCAGCCAGCAGAGGGTCGGGGAGCTGTTTTTT. This sequence encodes CASSQQRVGELFF.

This chain connects TRBV11-1 to TRBJ1-1; weak D call: TRBD1 (6 bases). Trimming stripped 5 bases from V and 0 bases from J, with 13 bases between. CDR3 length: 15 residues. Germline V gives CDR1 SGHAT, CDR2 FQDESV (reference sequence). Here the CDR3 reads CASSAGHPMNTEAFF. CDR3 in DNA: TGTGCCAGCAGCGCGGGACACCCAATGAACACTGAAGCTTTCTTT.

The chain uses TRBV19 and TRBJ2-7; 7 nucleotides agree with TRBD1. The junction had 9 bases not matched to a gene; V was cut back by 7 bases and J by 3 bases. Germline V gene lookup returns CDR1 LNHDA and CDR2 SQIVND (reference sequence). This CDR3 contains 14 residues. CDR3 region: CASTETGKGYEQYF. The CDR3 DNA sequence: TGTGCCAGTACCGAGACAGGGAAGGGCTACGAGCAGTACTTC. The whole variable domain, remainder taken from reference TRBV19 and TRBJ2-7, is DGGITQSPKYLFRKEGQNVTLSCEQNLNHDAMYWYRQDPGQGLRLIYYSQIVNDFQKGDIAEGYSVSREKKESFPLTVTSAQKNPTAFYLCASTETGKGYEQYFGPGTRLTVT.

The J gene is TRBJ2-2, the V gene TRBV30; unclear D gene. The germline V gene has CDR1 GTSNPN and CDR2 SVGIG (reference sequence). The CDR3 is made up of 15 amino acids. Deletions cut 0 bases from V and 3 bases from J, with 11 bases between. Here the CDR3 reads CAWSVPGRDTGELFF. CDR3 bases: TGTGCCTGGAGTGTACCGGGCCGCGACACCGGGGAGCTGTTTTTT.

The chain links TRBV15 to TRBJ2-4, with D perhaps matching TRBD2 (6 bases). The V gene's germline CDR1 is LNHNV and CDR2 YYDKDF (reference sequence). This CDR3 comprises 14 residues. V was shortened by 8 bases and J by 1 base, with 12 bases between the two germline ends. The CDR3 spells CATGGDQAKNIQYF. The CDR3 nucleotides are TGTGCCACCGGAGGGGATCAGGCCAAAAACATTCAGTACTTC.

J is TRBJ2-5 and V is TRBV11-2; D ambiguous. Between the trimmed V and J ends, which lost 1 base and 5 bases, there was a span of 14 bases. Germline CDR1 is SGHAT and CDR2 is FQNNGV. This CDR3 region has 15 residues. This chain's CDR3 is CASSLGSGQTETQYF. In DNA form, the CDR3 reads TGTGCCAGCAGCTTAGGGTCGGGCCAGACGGAGACCCAGTACTTC.

This chain connects TRBV9 to TRBJ2-7; possibly TRBD1 for D (5 bases). V dropped 0 bases and J dropped 1 base, with 11 bases sitting between them. The CDR3 runs 15 residues. Germline lookup yields CDR1 SGDLS and CDR2 YYNGEE. The CDR3 nucleotides are TGTGCCAGCAGCGTAGACCTGGGGCCGTCCTACGAGCAGTACTTC. Translated: CASSVDLGPSYEQYF.

The rearrangement links TRBV7-9 to TRBJ2-2, with a possible D match to TRBD1 (6 bases). V was shortened by 4 bases and J by 6 bases, with 12 bases between the two germline ends. This CDR3 is 14 amino acids long. Germline assignment: CDR1 SEHNR and CDR2 FQNEAQ (reference sequence). Here the CDR3 DNA reads TGTGCCAGCAGCTCCCTCAGGGGATCCGGGGAGCTGTTTTTT. Protein sequence: CASSSLRGSGELFF.

Concerning this clone: Other DNA sequences of this sample code for an identical CDR3. The chain employs TRBV5-6 and TRBJ1-3; 9 bases align to TRBD1. The V gene end was trimmed by 2 bases and the J gene end by 8 bases; junction bases not matched to a gene: 5. Germline assignment: CDR1 SGHDT and CDR2 YYEEEE. This CDR3 spans 14 amino acids. The CDR3: CASSFGQGWDTIYF. CDR3 DNA: TGTGCCAGCAGCTTCGGACAGGGGTGGGACACCATATATTTT.